This T cell receptor beta chain is from a study of blood T cells in healthy people across ages. PCR was performed a second time for 7 to 11 cycles using a sample-barcoded 5' primer and a J-beta primer mix. TCRdb processed the 5' RACE reads anew with MiXCR; each CDR3 protein has one entry. The profile covers more than 650,000 distinct CDR3 sequences, with over 20% appearing a single time and 22% taken by the ten largest. Sequencing input: blood. This clonotype was obtained from a man aged 65-85 years in good health.

The CDR3 is CASSRTSGGGNEQFF. CDR3 bases: TGTGCCAGCAGTAGGACTAGCGGGGGGGGAAATGAGCAGTTCTTC. The chain is built from TRBV6-6 and TRBJ2-1; TRBD2 aligns across 15 bases. The germline V gene encodes CDR1 MNHNY and CDR2 SVGAGI (reference sequence). CDR3 length equals 15 residues. Losses at the gene ends were 5 bases for V and 7 bases for J; bases not matched to a gene: 3.